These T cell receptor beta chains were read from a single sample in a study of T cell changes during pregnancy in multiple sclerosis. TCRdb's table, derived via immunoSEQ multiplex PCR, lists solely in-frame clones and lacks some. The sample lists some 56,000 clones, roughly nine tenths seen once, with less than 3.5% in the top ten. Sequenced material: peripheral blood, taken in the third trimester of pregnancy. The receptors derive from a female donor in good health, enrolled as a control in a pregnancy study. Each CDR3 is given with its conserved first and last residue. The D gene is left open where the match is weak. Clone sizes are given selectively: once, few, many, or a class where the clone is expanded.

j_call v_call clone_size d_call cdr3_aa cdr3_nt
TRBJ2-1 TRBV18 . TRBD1 CASSPDRGRGNEQFF TGTGCCAGCTCACCCGACAGGGGGCGCGGCAATGAGCAGTTCTTC
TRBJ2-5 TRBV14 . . CASSHQGRGKETQYF TGTGCCAGCAGCCACCAAGGACGGGGAAAAGAGACCCAGTACTTC
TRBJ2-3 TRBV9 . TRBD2 CASSVGTSGGRTDTQYF TGTGCCAGCAGCGTGGGGACTAGCGGGGGGCGCACAGATACGCAGTATTTT
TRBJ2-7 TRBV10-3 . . CAISERSASTYEQYF TGTGCCATCAGTGAACGGAGCGCCTCAACCTACGAGCAGTACTTC
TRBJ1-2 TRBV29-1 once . CSVPHSSTNYGYTF TGCAGCGTTCCCCACAGCAGTACTAACTATGGCTACACCTTC
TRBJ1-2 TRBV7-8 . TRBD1 CASSPNPGQGEDGYTF TGTGCCAGCAGCCCAAATCCGGGACAGGGGGAGGATGGCTACACCTTC
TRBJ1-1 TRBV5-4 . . CASSSQINTEAFF TGTGCCAGCAGCTCACAAATAAACACTGAAGCTTTCTTT
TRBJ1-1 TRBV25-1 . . CASSPGGDTEAFF TGTGCCAGCAGTCCCGGGGGGGACACTGAAGCTTTCTTT
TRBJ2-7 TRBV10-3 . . CAIRGLNYEQYF TGTGCCATCAGAGGACTGAACTACGAGCAGTACTTC
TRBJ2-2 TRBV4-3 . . CASSQGRRGAAGELFF TGCGCCAGCAGCCAAGGGAGGCGCGGGGCTGCCGGGGAGCTGTTTTTT
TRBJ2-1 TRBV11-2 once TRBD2 CASSSRAGEGNEQFF TGTGCCAGCAGCTCCCGAGCGGGAGAGGGGAATGAGCAGTTCTTC
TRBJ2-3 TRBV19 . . CASSTPSTDTQYF TGTGCCAGTAGTACCCCTAGCACAGATACGCAGTATTTT
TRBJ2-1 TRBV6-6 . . CASSTNRDYNEQFF TGTGCCAGCAGTACAAACCGGGACTACAATGAGCAGTTCTTC
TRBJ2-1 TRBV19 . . CASTGGRNEQFF TGTGCCAGTACCGGAGGGAGAAATGAGCAGTTCTTC
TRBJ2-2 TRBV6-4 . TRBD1 CASSEDRDTGELFF TGTGCCAGCAGTGAGGACAGGGACACCGGGGAGCTGTTTTTT
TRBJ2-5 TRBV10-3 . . CAISERTYETQYF TGTGCCATCAGTGAAAGGACATACGAGACCCAGTACTTC
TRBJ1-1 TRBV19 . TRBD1 CASSPTGQGAFNTEAFF TGTGCCAGTAGTCCTACGGGACAGGGGGCTTTTAACACTGAAGCTTTCTTT
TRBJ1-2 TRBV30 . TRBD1 CAWRPRDRGAGNGYTF TGTGCCTGGAGACCCCGAGACAGGGGGGCAGGGAACGGCTACACCTTC
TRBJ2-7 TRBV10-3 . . CAISETSAGFGYEQYF TGTGCCATCAGTGAGACTTCGGCAGGGTTTGGCTACGAGCAGTACTTC
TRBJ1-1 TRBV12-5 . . CASGLGATQNTEAFF TGTGCTAGTGGTTTGGGAGCAACCCAGAACACTGAAGCTTTCTTT
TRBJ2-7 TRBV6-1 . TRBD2 CASSEEAGGPYEQYF TGTGCCAGCAGTGAAGAGGCGGGAGGGCCCTACGAGCAGTACTTC
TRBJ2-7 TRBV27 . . CASSLGRGSYEQYF TGTGCCAGCAGTTTAGGGCGGGGAAGCTACGAGCAGTACTTC
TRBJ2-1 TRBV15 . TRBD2 CATSRDRLAGNEQFF TGTGCCACCAGCAGAGATAGGCTAGCGGGTAATGAGCAGTTCTTC
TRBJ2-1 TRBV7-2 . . CASSTGSYNEQFF TGTGCCAGCTCCACGGGAAGCTACAATGAGCAGTTCTTC
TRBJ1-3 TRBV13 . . CASSFSGSGNTIYF TGTGCCAGCAGCTTCAGTGGCTCTGGAAACACCATATATTTT
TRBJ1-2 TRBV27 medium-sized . CASSPNRFGRDGYTF TGTGCCAGCAGCCCCAACAGGTTCGGAAGGGATGGCTACACCTTC
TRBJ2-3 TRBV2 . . CASSEATDTQYF TGTGCCAGCAGTGAGGCCACAGATACGCAGTATTTT
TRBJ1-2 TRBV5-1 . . CASSLVRGSNYGYTF TGCGCCAGCAGCTTGGTGCGGGGGTCTAACTATGGCTACACCTTC
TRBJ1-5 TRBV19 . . CASSLDGLNQPQHF TGTGCCAGTAGCCTCGACGGACTCAATCAGCCCCAGCATTTT
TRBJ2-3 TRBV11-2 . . CASSYDAGAHTDTQYF TGTGCCAGCAGCTATGACGCGGGGGCCCACACAGATACGCAGTATTTT
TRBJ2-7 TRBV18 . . CASSPPGLPYEQYF TGTGCCAGCTCACCCCCGGGACTCCCCTACGAGCAGTACTTC
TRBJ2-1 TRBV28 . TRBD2 CASSPEGAGGRTYNEQFF TGTGCCAGCAGTCCCGAAGGAGCGGGAGGGCGGACCTACAATGAGCAGTTCTTC
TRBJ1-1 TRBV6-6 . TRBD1 CASSPNTGGAFF TGTGCCAGCAGCCCCAACACAGGGGGGGCTTTCTTT
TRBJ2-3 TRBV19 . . CASSIDMGQAVTDTQYF TGTGCCAGTAGTATAGATATGGGCCAGGCTGTAACAGATACGCAGTATTTT
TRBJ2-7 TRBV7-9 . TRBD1 CASSRRDRGYEQYF TGTGCCAGCAGCCGACGGGACAGGGGCTACGAGCAGTACTTC
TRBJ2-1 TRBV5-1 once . CASSGRSGQPNEQFF TGCGCCAGCAGCGGGAGATCGGGACAACCGAATGAGCAGTTCTTC
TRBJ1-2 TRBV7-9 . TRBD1 CASSLEGARYGYTF TGTGCCAGCAGCTTAGAGGGGGCTAGGTATGGCTACACCTTC
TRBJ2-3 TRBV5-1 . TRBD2 CASRDHGRESTDTQYF TGCGCCAGCAGGGACCACGGGCGGGAGAGCACAGATACGCAGTATTTT
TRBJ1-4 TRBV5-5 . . CASSLLGQSGKLFF TGTGCCAGCAGCCTTTTAGGACAGTCCGGAAAACTGTTTTTT
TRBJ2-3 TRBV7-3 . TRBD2 CASSLTGGADTQYF TGTGCCAGCAGCTTAACGGGGGGGGCAGATACGCAGTATTTT
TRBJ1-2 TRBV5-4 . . CASSSNQNYGYTF TGTGCCAGCAGCTCGAACCAGAACTATGGCTACACCTTC
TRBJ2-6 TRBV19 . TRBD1 CASSGDRGFGANVLTF TGTGCCAGTAGTGGGGACAGGGGATTTGGGGCCAACGTCCTGACTTTC
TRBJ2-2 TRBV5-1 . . CASSSYTGELFF TGCGCCAGCAGCTCTTACACCGGGGAGCTGTTTTTT
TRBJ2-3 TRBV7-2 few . CASSLTGRQYF TGTGCCAGCAGCCTAACAGGGAGGCAGTATTTT
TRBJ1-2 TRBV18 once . CASSPGSDYGYTF TGTGCCAGCTCCCCCGGGTCAGACTATGGCTACACCTTC
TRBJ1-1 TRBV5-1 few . CASSSPGGTEAFF TGCGCCAGCAGCTCCCCGGGCGGGACGGAAGCTTTCTTT
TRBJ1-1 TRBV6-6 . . CASSLQSLNTEAFF TGTGCCAGCAGTTTACAGAGTTTAAACACTGAAGCTTTCTTT
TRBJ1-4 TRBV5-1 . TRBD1 CASSLDRGAPANEKLFF TGCGCCAGCAGCTTGGACAGGGGTGCCCCAGCTAATGAAAAACTGTTTTTT
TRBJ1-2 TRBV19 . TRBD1 CASSARDREILYGYTF TGTGCCAGTAGTGCCCGGGACAGGGAAATCCTCTATGGCTACACCTTC
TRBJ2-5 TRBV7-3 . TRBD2 CASSLTGLGWETQYF TGTGCCAGCAGCTTAACGGGACTAGGTTGGGAGACCCAGTACTTC
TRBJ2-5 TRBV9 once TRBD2 CASSVQGLAGGETQYF TGTGCCAGCAGCGTGCAGGGACTAGCGGGAGGGGAGACCCAGTACTTC